The rows below give T cell receptor beta chains drawn from one sample of a study of T cells in Graves' hyperthyroidism and ophthalmopathy. TCRdb reprocessed the multiplex PCR reads via MiXCR and lists one record per CDR3 protein. The sample lists over 450,000 distinct CDR3 sequences; roughly 18% were seen once. Sequenced input: blood. These receptors all come from a woman aged 18 to 35 with Graves' ophthalmopathy. Both conserved end residues are part of each CDR3. Each record gives: J gene, V gene, CDR3 protein.

TRBJ2-3	TRBV4-3	CASSQVRQARTDTQYF
TRBJ1-4	TRBV12-3/TRBV12-4	CASRGTETNEKLFF
TRBJ2-3	TRBV12-3/TRBV12-4	CASRGVGTDFTDTQYF
TRBJ2-7	TRBV20-1	CSARDLLKADSYEQYF
TRBJ2-2	TRBV7-3	CASSSGYSPNTGELFF
TRBJ1-2	TRBV15	CATSRRGGLTVLDGYTF
TRBJ2-1	TRBV2	CASRNLPSGSVNEQFF
TRBJ1-2	TRBV7-9	CASSLNNINGGYTF
TRBJ2-7	TRBV28	CASQNRGNSYEQYF
TRBJ2-6	TRBV20-1	CSARGYRTGFSGANVLTF
TRBJ1-5	TRBV2	CASSETVYNQPQHF
TRBJ1-5	TRBV6-2/TRBV6-3	CASRSTGTGSGNQPQHF
TRBJ2-2	TRBV6-1	CASTRPGARGAGELFF
TRBJ2-5	TRBV9	CASSVSGRDETQYF
TRBJ2-7	TRBV7-2	CASSHDKETASSYEQYF
TRBJ2-5	TRBV11-2	CASSQTGGIETQYF
TRBJ2-5	TRBV13	CASRIRLAEQETQYF
TRBJ2-1	TRBV29-1	CSAKFRDVYNEQFF
TRBJ2-7	TRBV14	CASSQEPGQGNSYEQYF
TRBJ2-3	TRBV3-1	CASSQDMESGTDTQYF
TRBJ1-2	TRBV30	CAWRDRGPGYTF
TRBJ1-2	TRBV5-1	CASSLTGAHEANYGYTF
TRBJ1-5	TRBV6-2/TRBV6-3	CASRFSEAQPQHF
TRBJ1-5	TRBV9	CASSPSQPQHF
TRBJ2-1	TRBV6-1	CASSVLRTSYNEQFF
TRBJ1-3	TRBV15	CATSRDGSRRQGHTIYF